The present T cell receptor (beta chain) was sequenced within a study of control samples from healthy donors and cancer patients. The assay was immunoSEQ multiplex PCR, and TCRdb's table has in-frame clones only and misses some. This table has about 160,000 clones, around nine tenths appearing once. Germline lookup yields CDR1 LGHDT and CDR2 YNNKEL (reference sequence). The CDR3 extends over 15 amino acids. Trimming took 1 base from V and 5 from J; bases not matched to a gene: 5. The chain combines TRBV3-1 (or the pseudogene TRBV3-2) with TRBJ2-5, with 9 nucleotides matching TRBD2. The sequence came from a man aged 25-45 years in good health. What was sequenced was blood. The CDR3, as DNA: TGTGCCAGCAGCCAAGGGGTTAGCGGGGGCGAGACCCAGTACTTC. Translation gives CASSQGVSGGETQYF.